The present entry profiles one T cell receptor (beta chain) with its context. The antigen is not known. This sample was taken from a study of radiotherapy plus CTLA-4 blockade in lung cancer. General study points: Early clone dynamics of blood T cells, plus interferon-beta, reportedly predicted response best.

Sequencing was performed with immunoSEQ multiplex PCR; in TCRdb, only in-frame clones are kept and a portion is missing. The repertoire holds about 14,000 clones, with more than 70% as singletons. CDR1 is SGHNT, CDR2 YYREEE, per germline (reference sequence). The V gene lost 0 bases and the J gene lost 0 bases, with 11 bases spanning the gap. This CDR3 is built from 16 residues. The chain has TRBV5-4 and TRBJ2-3, with D hard to call. The sequencing used peripheral blood, collected from a patient treated with radiotherapy plus ipilimumab. This clonotype originated in a human donor with non-small cell lung cancer that progressed on radiotherapy plus ipilimumab. Some clones in this sample may be carry-over from other donors' samples. The CDR3, as DNA: TGTGCCAGCAGCTTGGCTGGCAGAAAAAGCACAGATACGCAGTATTTT. Its translation is CASSLAGRKSTDTQYF.